One sample yielded the 3 T cell receptor beta chains listed below, sequenced in a study of radiotherapy plus CTLA-4 blockade in lung cancer. Clones were sequenced by immunoSEQ multiplex PCR, and TCRdb holds only the in-frame ones, with some missing. In the table there are 60,000 to 85,000 clones, around 84% of which are singletons. The sample consisted of peripheral blood, taken from a patient treated with radiotherapy plus ipilimumab. These receptors all stem from a human donor with non-small cell lung cancer who had stable disease on radiotherapy plus ipilimumab.

This clone was recorded a few times. This chain uses TRBV2 with TRBJ2-7; no clear D. V was pared by 2 bases and J by 6 bases, with 11 bases between. Germline CDR1 is SNHLY and CDR2 is FYNNEI. CDR3 length equals 13 residues. The CDR3 is CASSEPFKVEQYF. As DNA, the CDR3 is TGTGCCAGCAGTGAACCTTTCAAGGTCGAGCAGTACTTC.

The chain recombines TRBV10-1 with TRBJ2-7; 15 bases are a match to TRBD2. The germline V gene encodes CDR1 WNHNN and CDR2 SYGVQD (reference sequence). Trimming at V came to 0 bases and at J to 4 bases, leaving 4 bases not matched to a gene. The CDR3 sequence is 17 residues long. The CDR3 loop is CASSESRTSGRGYEQYF. DNA for the CDR3: TGCGCCAGCAGTGAGTCCCGGACTAGCGGGAGGGGTTACGAGCAGTACTTC.

The chain is built from TRBV15 and TRBJ2-5; 9 bases are shared with TRBD2. Germline lookup yields CDR1 LNHNV and CDR2 YYDKDF (reference sequence). The CDR3 runs 17 residues. The ends lost 0 bases at V and 2 bases at J; junction bases unmatched: 7. The CDR3 here is CATSRDGAGGLQETQYF. For the CDR3, the DNA is TGTGCCACCAGCAGAGATGGAGCGGGGGGCCTACAAGAGACCCAGTACTTC.